The 7 T cell receptor beta chains listed next were all sequenced from one sample in a study of T cell responses to AZD1222 COVID-19 vaccine. The table came from immunoSEQ multiplex PCR; TCRdb's copy has only in-frame clones and leaves some out. The sample carries around 90,000 clones, approximately 91% recorded once. This sample comprised peripheral blood, obtained on day 0 of AZD1222 vaccination. The receptors originated from an adult in good health.

The rearrangement joins TRBV28 to TRBJ1-2; tentatively, D is TRBD1 (5 bases). Trimming left V 6 bases short and J 4 bases short, with 18 bases between. This CDR3 spans 15 amino acids. CDR1 and CDR2 from the germline V gene are MDHEN and SYDVKM. The CDR3 nucleotides are TGTGCCAGCAGCTTACTGTTCACTGGGGGCTATGGCTACACCTTC. It specifies CASSLLFTGGYGYTF.

The chain uses TRBV10-3 and TRBJ1-1; TRBD1 matches at 8 bases. J gave up 2 bases and V 6 bases, and 2 bases lay outside the gene matches. The CDR3 extends over 13 amino acids. Germline V gene lookup returns CDR1 ENHRY and CDR2 SYGVKD. Written as DNA, the CDR3 is TGTGCCATCAGGCAGGGGGCAAACACTGAAGCTTTCTTT. Protein sequence: CAIRQGANTEAFF.

CDR3 nucleotide sequence: TGTGCCAGCAGTTCGGTTCAGGGAATGAACACTGAAGCTTTCTTT. This gives the protein CASSSVQGMNTEAFF. This chain links TRBV28 with TRBJ1-1, with D perhaps TRBD1 (5 bases). Germline CDR1 MDHEN, CDR2 SYDVKM. Trimming left V 4 bases short and J 0 bases short, with 12 bases between. The CDR3 is made up of 15 amino acids.

The rearrangement links TRBV10-3 to TRBJ1-5; perhaps TRBD1 as D (5 bases). Germline lookup yields CDR1 ENHRY and CDR2 SYGVKD. Deletions cut 2 bases from V and 3 bases from J, with 11 bases between. The CDR3 has 15 residues. CDR3 region: CAISESGGDNQPQHF. DNA of the CDR3: TGTGCCATCAGTGAGAGCGGGGGGGACAATCAGCCCCAGCATTTT.

The chain is built from TRBV19 and TRBJ2-3; the D is unclear. The germline gives CDR1 LNHDA, CDR2 SQIVND (reference sequence). The CDR3 runs to 10 residues. V lost 8 bases and J lost 9, with 9 bases in between. The CDR3 region is CASGRETQYF. DNA of the CDR3: TGTGCCAGTGGACGCGAGACGCAGTATTTT. Complete variable domain (other parts from reference TRBV19 and TRBJ2-3): DGGITQSPKYLFRKEGQNVTLSCEQNLNHDAMYWYRQDPGQGLRLIYYSQIVNDFQKGDIAEGYSVSREKKESFPLTVTSAQKNPTAFYLCASGRETQYFGPGTRLTVL.

The V call is TRBV6-5, the J call TRBJ2-7; D is perhaps TRBD1 (6 bases). Germline CDR1 reads MNHEY; CDR2 reads SVGAGI. The CDR3 extends over 14 amino acids. Trimming removed 5 bases from V and 2 bases from J, with 13 bases in between. Here the CDR3 reads CASSPYRDTYEQYF. The CDR3 bases are TGTGCCAGCAGTCCCTACAGGGATACCTACGAGCAGTACTTC.

The V gene is TRBV27, the J gene TRBJ2-7; D remains unclear. The germline V and J ends were trimmed by 4 bases and 3 bases, with 16 bases remaining between them. CDR1 MNHEY and CDR2 SMNVEV come from the germline V gene (reference sequence). The CDR3 is 15 amino acids. The CDR3 spells CASSYHGSTVYEQYF. In nucleotides, the CDR3 is TGTGCCAGCAGTTACCACGGAAGTACTGTCTACGAGCAGTACTTC.